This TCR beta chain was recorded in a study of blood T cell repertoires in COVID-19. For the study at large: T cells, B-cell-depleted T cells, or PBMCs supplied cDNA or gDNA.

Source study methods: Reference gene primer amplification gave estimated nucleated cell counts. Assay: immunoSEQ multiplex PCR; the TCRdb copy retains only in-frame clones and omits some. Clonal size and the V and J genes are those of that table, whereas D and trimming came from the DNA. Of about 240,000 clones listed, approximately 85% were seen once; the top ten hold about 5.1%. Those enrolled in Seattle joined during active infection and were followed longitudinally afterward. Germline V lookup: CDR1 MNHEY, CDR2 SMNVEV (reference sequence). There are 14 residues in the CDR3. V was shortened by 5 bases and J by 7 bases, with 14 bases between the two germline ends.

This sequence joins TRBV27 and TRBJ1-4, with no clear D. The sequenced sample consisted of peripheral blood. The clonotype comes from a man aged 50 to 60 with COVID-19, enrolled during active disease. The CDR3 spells CASSALGPREKLFF. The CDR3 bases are TGTGCCAGCAGTGCCCTAGGCCCACGTGAAAAACTGTTTTTT.